This T cell receptor beta chain was sequenced during a study of blood T cell repertoires in COVID-19. Study summary: Researchers got acute and convalescent COVID-19 samples from the United States, Italy and Spain.

Authors' methods: Scientists estimated how many nucleated cells there were by amplifying reference gene primers. Using immunoSEQ multiplex PCR, the repertoire was profiled, and TCRdb retains in-frame clones only, with some absent. V, J and clone size were drawn from that table, and D and trimming were deduced from the DNA. The sample includes around 99,000 clones, 75% to 90% of them seen just once. The CDR3 runs 15 residues. Germline V gene data show CDR1 as KGHSH and CDR2 as LQKENI. Trimming removed 3 bases from V and 5 bases from J, with 14 bases in between. The table lists this clone with a count of one.

The chain links TRBV18 to TRBJ1-5; TRBD1 is a possible D gene (6 bases). Sequencing was performed on peripheral blood. This TCR was sampled from a human donor in a cohort sampled during active COVID-19. CDR3 in DNA: TGTGCCAGCTCACCGCGAGGGGGATGGGATCAGCCCCAGCATTTT. It encodes CASSPRGGWDQPQHF.